This T cell receptor beta chain was found in a study of T-cell memory formation after mild COVID-19. It was 5'RACE with constant-segment primers that produced the TCR alpha and TCR beta cDNA libraries, which carried sample barcodes and UMIs. TCRdb reprocessed the 5' RACE reads via MiXCR and lists one record per CDR3 protein. The repertoire holds over 95,000 distinct CDR3 sequences, with over 20% as singletons. The germline gives CDR1 SEHNR, CDR2 FQNEAQ (reference sequence). Trimming stripped 7 bases from V and 5 bases from J, with 4 bases between. This CDR3 contains 10 residues. The sequenced material came from PBMCs or a T cell subset sorted from them (not recorded which). This chain links TRBV7-9 with TRBJ2-3, with unresolved D. This TCR was sampled from a man between 18 and 29 years old who had mild COVID-19 (a few samples of this study predate the infection). Cell type and time point are not known. The CDR3, as DNA: TGTGCCAGCATGAGAGATACGCAGTATTTT. Residues: CASMRDTQYF.